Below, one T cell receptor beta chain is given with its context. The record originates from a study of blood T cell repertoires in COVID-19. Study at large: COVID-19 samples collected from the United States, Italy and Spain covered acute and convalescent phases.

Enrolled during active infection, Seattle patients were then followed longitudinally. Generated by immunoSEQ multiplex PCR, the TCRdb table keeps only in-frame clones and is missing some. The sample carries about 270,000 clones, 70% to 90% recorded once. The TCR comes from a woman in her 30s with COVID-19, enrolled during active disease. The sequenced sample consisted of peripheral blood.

CDR3 bases: TGTGCCAGCAGCCCTAGGGACAGGGGAGGCGCCGGGGAGCTGTTTTTT. This codes for CASSPRDRGGAGELFF. V is TRBV7-7 and J is TRBJ2-2; TRBD1 matches at 10 bases. CDR1 is SSHAT and CDR2 is FNYEAQ in the germline V gene (reference sequence). CDR3 length: 16 residues. J lost 6 bases, V lost 5 bases, and 9 bases had no gene match. Complete variable domain (other parts from reference TRBV7-7 and TRBJ2-2): GAGVSQSPRYKVTKRGQDVTLRCDPISSHATLYWYQQALGQGPEFLTYFNYEAQPDKSGLPSDRFSAERPEGSISTLTIQRTEQRDSAMYRCASSPRDRGGAGELFFGEGSRLTVL.